A single sample gave rise to the 18 T cell receptor beta chains below, sequenced in a study of early T cells in non-severe SARS-CoV-2 infection. TCRdb passed the 5' RACE reads through MiXCR, listing each CDR3 protein once. The sample contains approximately 70,000 distinct CDR3 sequences, approximately 10% of which appear only once. This specimen was whole blood, taken at baseline. Receptor source: an adult who was a healthcare worker with PCR-confirmed SARS-CoV-2 infection or an uninfected control (not recorded which).

This clonotype has a handful of counts. The rearrangement joins TRBV12-3 or TRBV12-4 to TRBJ2-6; maybe TRBD1 (5 bases). V was pared by 5 bases and J by 0 bases, with 20 bases between. The CDR3 has 19 residues. The CDR3, as DNA: TGTGCCAGCAGTGCCGATGAAGGGGCCCTATTCTCTGGGGCCAACGTCCTGACTTTC. It specifies CASSADEGALFSGANVLTF.

This clonotype was observed many times. The CDR3 DNA is TGTGCCAGCAGCTTTTCATACAATGAGCAGTTCTTC. This codes for CASSFSYNEQFF. This chain links TRBV11-2 with TRBJ2-1; D is unclear. The V end lost 3 bases, the J end lost 4 bases, and 4 bases lay between the germline ends. The CDR3 is 12 amino acids. Germline V gene sequence: CDR1 SGHAT, CDR2 FQNNGV.

The V call is TRBV28, the J call TRBJ1-2, with D uncertain. There are 11 residues in the CDR3. Trimming cost V 5 bases and J 8 bases, with 9 bases left between them. Germline V lookup: CDR1 MDHEN, CDR2 SYDVKM. The CDR3 loop is CASSNLAGYTF. The CDR3 DNA reads TGTGCCAGCAGTAACCTCGCGGGCTACACCTTC.

V usage is TRBV29-1 and J usage is TRBJ2-7; TRBD2 matches 8 bases. This CDR3 is built from 14 residues. The V gene's germline CDR1 is SQVTM and CDR2 ANQGSEA. Losses at the gene ends were 4 bases for V and 3 bases for J; bases not matched to a gene: 8. The CDR3 sequence: CSVVLGTRVYEQYF. The DNA of the CDR3 is TGCAGCGTTGTCCTCGGGACTAGGGTCTACGAGCAGTACTTC.

The rearrangement uses TRBV29-1 and TRBJ2-1; 9 bases align to TRBD1. Trimming took 6 bases from V and 3 from J; bases not matched to a gene: 9. Per germline, CDR1 SQVTM and CDR2 ANQGSEA. The CDR3 contains 15 residues. CDR3 loop: CSVQPGQGYYNEQFF. The DNA of the CDR3 is TGCAGCGTCCAACCGGGACAGGGTTACTACAATGAGCAGTTCTTC.

The sample holds many counts of this clonotype. The genes are TRBV7-6 and TRBJ2-7, with D hard to call. V was pared by 1 base and J by 5 bases, with 9 bases between. The CDR3 loop spans 13 amino acids. CDR1 is SGHVS and CDR2 is FNYEAQ in the germline V gene. The CDR3 region has the DNA TGTGCCAGCAGCTTAGAGCCCCGGAACGAGCAGTACTTC. Protein product: CASSLEPRNEQYF.

The V gene is TRBV10-2, the J gene TRBJ2-5; D unclear. The V end was cut by 0 bases, the J end by 5 bases, with 13 bases between. This CDR3 comprises 15 residues. CDR1 and CDR2 (germline): WSHSY, SAAADI. CDR3 protein: CASSESLGPYETQYF. The CDR3 region has the DNA TGCGCCAGCAGTGAGTCGTTGGGCCCGTACGAGACCCAGTACTTC.

The chain links TRBV2 to TRBJ2-2; maybe TRBD1 (6 bases). Per the germline V gene, CDR1 is SNHLY and CDR2 is FYNNEI. Trimming pared 6 bases from V and 1 base from J, leaving 9 bases between. This CDR3 has 14 residues. CDR3 bases: TGTGCCAGCAGGGCGGACAGGAACACCGGGGAGCTGTTTTTT. This encodes CASRADRNTGELFF.

The chain couples TRBV5-1 to TRBJ2-4; 8 bases are a match to TRBD1. The junction had 12 bases not matched to a gene; V was cut back by 1 base and J by 0 bases. From germline, CDR1 is SGHRS and CDR2 YFSETQ. The CDR3 contains 19 residues. Here the CDR3 DNA reads TGCGCCAGCAGCTTGAGGAGACAGGGGTCATACATAGCCAAAAACATTCAGTACTTC. This sequence encodes CASSLRRQGSYIAKNIQYF.

This clonotype was counted only a few times. This chain links TRBV11-2 with TRBJ1-1; D is unresolved. Trimming cost V 1 base and J 5 bases, with 17 bases left between them. CDR1 SGHAT and CDR2 FQNNGV come from the germline V gene. The CDR3 extends over 16 amino acids. CDR3 bases: TGTGCCAGCAGCTTAGTATCCGTGGTCACGGGAACTGAAGCTTTCTTT. This translates into CASSLVSVVTGTEAFF.

On this clonotype: The junction departs from germline at one end; a sequencing error may be responsible. The gene calls are TRBV5-6 and TRBJ1-1, with TRBD1 as a possible D gene (5 bases). The germline V gene has CDR1 SGHDT and CDR2 YYEEEE. This CDR3 is built from 13 residues. CDR3 residues: CASSLTGHTEVFF. CDR3 nucleotides: TGTGCCAGCAGCTTAACAGGCCACACTGAAGTTTTCTTT. Full variable domain (outside the CDR3, taken from reference TRBV5-6 and TRBJ1-1): DAGVTQSPTHLIKTRGQQVTLRCSPKSGHDTVSWYQQALGQGPQFIFQYYEEEERQRGNFPDRFSGHQFPNYSSELNVNALLLGDSALYLCASSLTGHTEVFFGQGTRLTVV.

The rearrangement uses TRBV29-1 and TRBJ2-3; TRBD2 matches at 9 bases. Trimming took 5 bases from V and 3 from J; bases not matched to a gene: 0. Germline V gives CDR1 SQVTM, CDR2 ANQGSEA. This CDR3 has 12 amino acids. The CDR3 DNA is TGCAGCGTTAGCGGGGGGACAGATACGCAGTATTTT. The encoded protein is CSVSGGTDTQYF.

The chain combines TRBV19 with TRBJ2-5; TRBD1 agrees at 9 bases. This CDR3 comprises 14 residues. Per germline, CDR1 LNHDA and CDR2 SQIVND (reference sequence). After removal of 4 bases from V and 5 bases from J, the junction contained 5 bases not matched to a gene. This CDR3 is CASSTRQGVETQYF. The CDR3 DNA reads as TGTGCCAGTAGTACTCGACAGGGGGTCGAGACCCAGTACTTC. The full variable domain, completed using reference TRBV19 and TRBJ2-5, is DGGITQSPKYLFRKEGQNVTLSCEQNLNHDAMYWYRQDPGQGLRLIYYSQIVNDFQKGDIAEGYSVSREKKESFPLTVTSAQKNPTAFYLCASSTRQGVETQYFGPGTRLLVL.

This clonotype has at least ten counts. The CDR3 reads CASSRDLTNPANQPQHF. CDR3 in DNA: TGTGCCAGCAGCCGGGACTTGACAAATCCTGCCAATCAGCCCCAGCATTTT. The chain carries TRBV6-1 and TRBJ1-5; tentatively, D is TRBD1 (5 bases). The CDR3 sequence is 17 residues long. From germline, CDR1 is MNHNS and CDR2 SASEGT. The V end was cut by 6 bases, the J end by 3 bases, with 21 bases between.

V gene TRBV10-3 combines with J gene TRBJ2-3, with 12 bases lining up with TRBD2. Germline V gene data show CDR1 as ENHRY and CDR2 as SYGVKD. The CDR3 spans 15 residues. Losses at the gene ends were 7 bases for V and 2 bases for J; bases not matched to a gene: 4. The CDR3 spells CAITRLAGDTDTQYF. The CDR3, as DNA: TGTGCCATCACCCGACTAGCGGGGGACACAGATACGCAGTATTTT.

This clonotype was counted only a few times. The V and J genes are TRBV29-1 and TRBJ1-1; 7 bases are shared with TRBD1. Germline CDR1 and CDR2: SQVTM and ANQGSEA. Germline trimming cut 7 bases from V and 0 bases from J; bases unmatched to any gene: 11. This CDR3 is 15 amino acids long. Here the CDR3 DNA reads TGCAGCGGGACAGGAGGGCAGGGAATGAACACTGAAGCTTTCTTT. Its protein is CSGTGGQGMNTEAFF. The whole variable domain, filled in from reference TRBV29-1 and TRBJ1-1, reads SAVISQKPSRDICQRGTSLTIQCQVDSQVTMMFWYRQQPGQSLTLIATANQGSEATYESGFVIDKFPISRPNLTFSTLTVSNMSPEDSSIYLCSGTGGQGMNTEAFFGQGTRLTVV.

This clonotype was detected only a few times. The CDR3 spells CASSPRQMNTEAFF. The DNA for the CDR3 is TGTGCCAGCAGCCCACGACAGATGAACACTGAAGCTTTCTTT. This chain connects TRBV7-2 to TRBJ1-1; a possible D gene is TRBD1 (5 bases). The V gene's germline CDR1 is SGHTA and CDR2 FQGNSA. The CDR3 covers 14 residues. V lost 5 bases and J 0 bases, leaving 10 bases between the germline ends.

The table lists this clonotype with a few counts. The chain recombines TRBV7-9 with TRBJ2-7, with 8 positions matching TRBD1. CDR3 length: 15 amino acids. J was trimmed by 5 bases and V by 5 bases; bases with no gene match: 11. The germline gives CDR1 SEHNR, CDR2 FQNEAQ (reference sequence). This CDR3 reads CASSDSDRAFHEQYF. The DNA for the CDR3 is TGTGCCAGCAGCGACTCGGACAGGGCGTTCCACGAGCAGTACTTC.